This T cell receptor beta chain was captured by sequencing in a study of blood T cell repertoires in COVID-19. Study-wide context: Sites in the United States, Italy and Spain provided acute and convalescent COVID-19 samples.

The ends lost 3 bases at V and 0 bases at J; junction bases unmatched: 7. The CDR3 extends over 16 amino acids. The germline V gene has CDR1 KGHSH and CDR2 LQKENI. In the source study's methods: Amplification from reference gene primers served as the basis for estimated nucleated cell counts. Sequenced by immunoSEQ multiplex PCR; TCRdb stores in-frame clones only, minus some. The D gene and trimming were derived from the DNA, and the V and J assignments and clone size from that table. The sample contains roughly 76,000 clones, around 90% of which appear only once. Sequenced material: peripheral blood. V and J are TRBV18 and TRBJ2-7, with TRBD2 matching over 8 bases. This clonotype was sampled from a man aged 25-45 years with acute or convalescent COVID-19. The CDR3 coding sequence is TGTGCCAGCTCACCTTCTAGCGGGTCGAGCTCCTACGAGCAGTACTTC. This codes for CASSPSSGSSSYEQYF.